Sequencing of this T cell receptor (beta chain) was carried out in a study of regulatory T cells in long-lasting Graves disease. CDR3 size: 13 residues. The V end lost 7 bases, the J end lost 1 base, and 10 bases lay between the germline ends. Investigators prepared the TCR beta libraries by applying iRepertoire HTBI primers and Arm-PCR of CDR3 regions. TCRdb called the multiplex PCR reads again in MiXCR, with one record for every CDR3 protein. The sample has fewer than 500,000 distinct CDR3 sequences; around 15% are singletons. Time point: newly diagnosed GD, antithyroid drugs for less than 3 months. RNA isolated from PBMCs was used to make the TCR library. This clonotype has at least ten counts. The data were also submitted as part of a second study, on T cells in Graves' hyperthyroidism and ophthalmopathy.

This clonotype was sampled from a man between 35 and 55 years old with Graves disease. The rearrangement links TRBV12-3 or TRBV12-4 to TRBJ1-1; D might be TRBD1 (6 bases). This sample comprised peripheral blood mononuclear cells (PBMCs), obtained at new diagnosis, from a patient treated with antithyroid drugs. CDR3 sequence: CASIKGGNTEAFF. The CDR3 DNA reads TGTGCCAGCATTAAAGGGGGGAACACTGAAGCTTTCTTT.